A single sample is the source of the 16 T cell receptor beta chains below, sequenced in a study of beta chain features in type 1 diabetes. All of the isolated RNA was reverse transcribed, so expressed TCRB transcripts were sequenced. Clones were read by immunoSEQ multiplex PCR, and TCRdb kept only the in-frame ones, dropping some. This sample has roughly 400,000 clones, with roughly 13% found just once. Sample: naive CD4+ T cells from blood. The source is a man aged 30-40 years in good health.

This clone was seen ten or more times. This specimen includes other DNA sequences encoding the same CDR3. The V gene is TRBV7-9, the J gene TRBJ2-3; the D is unclear. CDR3 length: 12 amino acids. In germline, CDR1 is SEHNR, CDR2 FQNEAQ (reference sequence). Trimming removed 1 base at V and 2 bases at J, with 1 base between. CDR3 loop: CASSLDTDTQYF. CDR3 coding DNA: TGTGCCAGCAGCTTAGACACAGATACGCAGTATTTT.

This clone turned up a few times. J is TRBJ1-1 and V is TRBV29-1, with no clear D. CDR1 and CDR2 (germline): SQVTM, ANQGSEA. V gave up 6 bases and J gave up 0 bases, with 11 bases separating them. The CDR3 has 13 residues. The CDR3 coding sequence is TGCAGCGTCGTCCAAGTGGTGAACACTGAAGCTTTCTTT. This gives the protein CSVVQVVNTEAFF.

The chain combines TRBV5-4 with TRBJ2-5; 8 bases are shared with TRBD2. Germline CDR1 reads SGHNT; CDR2 reads YYREEE (reference sequence). The CDR3 contains 14 residues. Unmatched junction bases numbered 6, after V lost 3 bases and J lost 5 bases. The CDR3 DNA reads TGTGCCAGCAGCTGGGGTCAGCGGGAGGAGACCCAGTACTTC. Its translation: CASSWGQREETQYF.

The chain uses TRBV5-1 and TRBJ1-1; possibly TRBD1 for D (6 bases). Trimming removed 2 bases at V and 0 bases at J, with 11 bases between. Germline CDR1 is SGHRS and CDR2 is YFSETQ. The CDR3 spans 15 residues. The DNA of the CDR3 is TGCGCCAGCAGCTTTGGACAGTCATTGAACACTGAAGCTTTCTTT. It is translated as CASSFGQSLNTEAFF.

This clone was observed a few times. The V and J genes are TRBV7-8 and TRBJ2-5; D possibly corresponds to TRBD2 (6 bases). Germline CDR1 reads SGHVS; CDR2 reads FQNEAQ. CDR3 length: 13 amino acids. V lost 3 bases, J lost 5 bases, and 10 bases lay in between. The chain's CDR3 is CASSFRGTETQYF. CDR3 in DNA: TGTGCCAGCAGCTTTCGGGGGACGGAGACCCAGTACTTC.

The chain uses TRBV9 and TRBJ2-5; 15 nucleotides agree with TRBD2. The J segment lost 5 bases and the V segment lost 4 bases, leaving 6 bases of the junction unmatched. There are 16 residues in the CDR3. Germline V gives CDR1 SGDLS, CDR2 YYNGEE. The CDR3 protein is CASSSGLAGGLETQYF. The CDR3 DNA reads as TGTGCCAGCAGCTCGGGACTAGCGGGGGGCCTTGAGACCCAGTACTTC.

Only a few counts were recorded for this clone. V gene TRBV11-2 combines with J gene TRBJ2-7; D might be TRBD1 (6 bases). This CDR3 has 15 amino acids. V lost 4 bases to trimming and J lost 0 bases, with 13 bases between them. In germline, CDR1 is SGHAT, CDR2 FQNNGV. The CDR3: CASSSLTGYSYEQYF. CDR3 nucleotides: TGTGCCAGCAGCTCACTGACAGGATACTCCTACGAGCAGTACTTC. Full variable domain (rest looked up from reference TRBV11-2 and TRBJ2-7): EAGVAQSPRYKIIEKRQSVAFWCNPISGHATLYWYQQILGQGPKLLIQFQNNGVVDDSQLPKDRFSAERLKGVDSTLKIQPAKLEDSAVYLCASSSLTGYSYEQYFGPGTRLTVT.

In this sample, this clone turned up a few times. The V gene is TRBV30, the J gene TRBJ1-4; TRBD1 might be the D (5 bases). In germline, CDR1 is GTSNPN, CDR2 SVGIG (reference sequence). Trimming pared 3 bases from V and 8 bases from J, leaving 19 bases between. The CDR3 has 15 residues. CDR3 sequence reads: CAWSLNRDRREKLFF. In DNA, the CDR3 is TGTGCCTGGAGCCTAAACCGGGACCGCCGGGAAAAACTGTTTTTT. The full variable domain, with the rest looked up from reference TRBV30 and TRBJ1-4, is SQTIHQWPATLVQPVGSPLSLECTVEGTSNPNLYWYRQAAGRGLQLLFYSVGIGQISSEVPQNLSASRPQDRQFILSSKKLLLSDSGFYLCAWSLNRDRREKLFFGSGTQLSVL.

This clone was picked up a small number of times. V usage is TRBV7-2 and J usage is TRBJ2-3; maybe TRBD1 (5 bases). The germline V gene has CDR1 SGHTA and CDR2 FQGNSA. The CDR3 spans 14 residues. The V end was cut by 5 bases, the J end by 2 bases, with 11 bases between. CDR3 DNA sequence: TGTGCCAGCAGCAACGGACACCCCACAGATACGCAGTATTTT. It codes for CASSNGHPTDTQYF.

The chain combines TRBV30 with TRBJ1-5; D might be TRBD1 (5 bases). The CDR3 is 14 residues long. Per germline, CDR1 GTSNPN and CDR2 SVGIG (reference sequence). V was shortened by 0 bases and J by 6 bases, with 12 bases between the two germline ends. The CDR3 coding sequence is TGTGCCTGGAGTGTAATCGGGGGTCTTCAGCCCCAGCATTTT. Its translation is CAWSVIGGLQPQHF. The variable domain in full, completed from reference TRBV30 and TRBJ1-5, reads SQTIHQWPATLVQPVGSPLSLECTVEGTSNPNLYWYRQAAGRGLQLLFYSVGIGQISSEVPQNLSASRPQDRQFILSSKKLLLSDSGFYLCAWSVIGGLQPQHFGDGTRLSIL.

This clone was seen many times. CDR3 bases: TGTGCCAGCAGCCGCGGGGGACTAGCCAAAAACATTCAGTACTTC. Encoded protein: CASSRGGLAKNIQYF. This chain connects TRBV14 to TRBJ2-4, with TRBD2 matching over 7 bases. Germline V gene data show CDR1 as SGHDN and CDR2 as FVKESK. Trimming took 4 bases from V and 0 from J; bases not matched to a gene: 3. The CDR3 loop spans 15 amino acids.

This rearrangement joins TRBV4-3 to TRBJ2-3; TRBD2 matches at 16 bases. Losses at the gene ends were 1 base for V and 5 bases for J; bases not matched to a gene: 3. Germline assignment: CDR1 LGHNA and CDR2 YSLEER. The CDR3 consists of 17 residues. The CDR3 bases are TGCGCCAGCAGCCAAGCAGGGACTAGCGGGAGGGGAGATACGCAGTATTTT. It codes for CASSQAGTSGRGDTQYF.

This clone turned up a few times. V and J are TRBV29-1 and TRBJ1-1, with a tentative D call TRBD1 (6 bases). The germline gives CDR1 SQVTM, CDR2 ANQGSEA. The V end lost 6 bases, the J end lost 0 bases, and 11 bases lay between the germline ends. The CDR3 is 13 residues long. DNA of the CDR3: TGCAGCGTGACGACAGGAGTGAACACTGAAGCTTTCTTT. Translation: CSVTTGVNTEAFF.

The table lists this clone with many counts. Other DNA sequences in this specimen translate into the identical CDR3. The chain combines TRBV7-9 with TRBJ2-5; D is possibly TRBD2 (5 bases). Germline values: CDR1 SEHNR, CDR2 FQNEAQ (reference sequence). Trimming left V 1 base short and J 2 bases short, with 5 bases between. The CDR3 covers 13 residues. CDR3 loop: CASSLGGQETQYF. CDR3 nucleotides: TGTGCCAGCAGCTTAGGAGGGCAAGAGACCCAGTACTTC.

The rearrangement uses TRBV4-1 and TRBJ2-5; D is uncertain. Germline lookup yields CDR1 MGHRA and CDR2 YSYEKL. The CDR3 extends over 17 amino acids. V lost 0 bases to trimming and J lost 5 bases, with 19 bases between them. CDR3 region: CASSQDMGPRLGETQYF. CDR3 coding DNA: TGCGCCAGCAGCCAAGATATGGGCCCTAGGTTGGGGGAGACCCAGTACTTC.

The chain employs TRBV7-9 and TRBJ1-2; D is undetermined. V shed 5 bases and J shed 3 bases, with 19 bases lying between them. The germline V gene has CDR1 SEHNR and CDR2 FQNEAQ (reference sequence). This CDR3 has 16 amino acids. The chain's CDR3 is CASSQSQVQTYYGYTF. The CDR3 DNA follows: TGTGCCAGCAGCCAAAGTCAGGTCCAGACCTACTATGGCTACACCTTC.